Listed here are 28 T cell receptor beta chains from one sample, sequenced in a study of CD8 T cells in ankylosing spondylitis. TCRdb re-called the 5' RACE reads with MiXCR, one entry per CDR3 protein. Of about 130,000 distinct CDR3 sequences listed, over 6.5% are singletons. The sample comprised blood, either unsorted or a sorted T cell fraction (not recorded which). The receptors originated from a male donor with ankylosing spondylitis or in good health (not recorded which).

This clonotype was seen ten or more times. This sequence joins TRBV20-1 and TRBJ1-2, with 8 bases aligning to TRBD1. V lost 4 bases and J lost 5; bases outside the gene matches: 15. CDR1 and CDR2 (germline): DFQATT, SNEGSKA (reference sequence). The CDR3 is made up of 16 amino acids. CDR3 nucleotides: TGCAGTGCTACCGGGACAGGCAATGGTGGAGGATATGGCTACACCTTC. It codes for CSATGTGNGGGYGYTF.

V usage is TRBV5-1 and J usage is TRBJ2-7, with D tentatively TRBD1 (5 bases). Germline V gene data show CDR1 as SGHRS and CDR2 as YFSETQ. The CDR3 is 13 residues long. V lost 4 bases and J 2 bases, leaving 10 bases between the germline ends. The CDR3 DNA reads TGCGCCAGCAGCGGCACAGGAACCTACGAGCAGTACTTC. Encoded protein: CASSGTGTYEQYF. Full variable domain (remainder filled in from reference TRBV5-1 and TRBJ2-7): KAGVTQTPRYLIKTRGQQVTLSCSPISGHRSVSWYQQTPGQGLQFLFEYFSETQRNKGNFPGRFSGRQFSNSRSEMNVSTLELGDSALYLCASSGTGTYEQYFGPGTRLTVT.

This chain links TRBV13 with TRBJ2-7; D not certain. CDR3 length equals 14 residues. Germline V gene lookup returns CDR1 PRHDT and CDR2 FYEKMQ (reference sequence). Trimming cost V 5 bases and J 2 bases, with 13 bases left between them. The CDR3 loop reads CASSIGVGTYEQYF. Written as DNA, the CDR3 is TGTGCCAGCAGCATTGGGGTAGGGACCTACGAGCAGTACTTC. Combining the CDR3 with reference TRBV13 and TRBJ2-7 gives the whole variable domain AAGVIQSPRHLIKEKRETATLKCYPIPRHDTVYWYQQGPGQDPQFLISFYEKMQSDKGSIPDRFSAQQFSDYHSELNMSSLELGDSALYFCASSIGVGTYEQYFGPGTRLTVT.

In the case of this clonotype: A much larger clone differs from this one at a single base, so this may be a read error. The DNA of the CDR3 is TGTGCCAGCAGCCGATGGGACGGGAACTATGGCTACACCTTC. This codes for CASSRWDGNYGYTF. The gene calls are TRBV4-2 and TRBJ1-2; D may be TRBD1 (5 bases). V was shortened by 4 bases and J by 2 bases, with 11 bases between the two germline ends. The CDR3 runs to 14 residues. Germline V gene sequence: CDR1 LGHNA, CDR2 YNFKEQ.

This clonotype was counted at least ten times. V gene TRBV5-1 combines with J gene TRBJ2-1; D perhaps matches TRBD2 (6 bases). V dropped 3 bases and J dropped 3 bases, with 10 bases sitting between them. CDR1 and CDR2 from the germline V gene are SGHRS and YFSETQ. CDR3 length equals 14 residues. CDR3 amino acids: CASSSGVNYNEQFF. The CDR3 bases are TGCGCCAGCAGCTCGGGGGTGAACTACAATGAGCAGTTCTTC.

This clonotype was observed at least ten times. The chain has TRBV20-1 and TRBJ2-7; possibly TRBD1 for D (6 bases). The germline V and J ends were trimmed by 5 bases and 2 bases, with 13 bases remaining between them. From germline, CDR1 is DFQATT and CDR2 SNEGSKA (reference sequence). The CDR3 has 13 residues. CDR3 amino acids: CSALDRLTYEQYF. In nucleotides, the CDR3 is TGCAGTGCTCTGGACAGATTAACCTACGAGCAGTACTTC.

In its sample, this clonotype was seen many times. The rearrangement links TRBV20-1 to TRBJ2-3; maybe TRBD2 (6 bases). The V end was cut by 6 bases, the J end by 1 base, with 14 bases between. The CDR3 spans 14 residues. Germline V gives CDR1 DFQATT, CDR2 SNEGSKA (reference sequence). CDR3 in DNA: TGCAGTGCGTGGGACTCCCTGGGCACAGATACGCAGTATTTT. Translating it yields CSAWDSLGTDTQYF.

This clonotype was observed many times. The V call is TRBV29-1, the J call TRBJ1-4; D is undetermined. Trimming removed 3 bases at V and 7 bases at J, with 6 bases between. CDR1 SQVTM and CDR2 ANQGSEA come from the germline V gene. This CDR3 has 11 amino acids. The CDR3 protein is CSVEGPEKLFF. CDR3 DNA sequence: TGCAGCGTTGAGGGCCCTGAAAAACTGTTTTTT.

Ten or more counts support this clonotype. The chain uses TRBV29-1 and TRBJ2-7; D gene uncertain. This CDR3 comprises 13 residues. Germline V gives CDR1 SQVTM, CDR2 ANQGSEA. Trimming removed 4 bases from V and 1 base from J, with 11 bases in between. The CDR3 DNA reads TGCAGCGTTGGCGACAACCATTCCTACGAGCAGTACTTC. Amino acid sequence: CSVGDNHSYEQYF.

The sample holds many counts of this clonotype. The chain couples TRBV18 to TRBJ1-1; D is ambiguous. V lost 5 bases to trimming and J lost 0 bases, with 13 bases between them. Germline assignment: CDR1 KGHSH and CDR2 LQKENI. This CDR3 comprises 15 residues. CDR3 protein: CASSGQAGMNTEAFF. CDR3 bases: TGTGCCAGCTCAGGGCAGGCGGGGATGAACACTGAAGCTTTCTTT. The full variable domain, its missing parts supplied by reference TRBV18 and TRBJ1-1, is NAGVMQNPRHLVRRRGQEARLRCSPMKGHSHVYWYRQLPEEGLKFMVYLQKENIIDESGMPKERFSAEFPKEGPSILRIQQVVRGDSAAYFCASSGQAGMNTEAFFGQGTRLTVV.

DNA for the CDR3: TGCGCCAGCACCTTAGGGATCAACACTGAAGCTTTCTTT. The encoded protein is CASTLGINTEAFF. The V call is TRBV5-1, the J call TRBJ1-1; D is undetermined. Trimming removed 6 bases at V and 2 bases at J, with 11 bases between. Per the germline V gene, CDR1 is SGHRS and CDR2 is YFSETQ. CDR3 length: 13 amino acids.

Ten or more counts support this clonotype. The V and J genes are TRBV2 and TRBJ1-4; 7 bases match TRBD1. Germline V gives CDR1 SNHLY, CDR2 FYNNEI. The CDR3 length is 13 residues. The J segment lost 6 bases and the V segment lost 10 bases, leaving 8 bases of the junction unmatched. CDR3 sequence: CATGPGQHEKLFF. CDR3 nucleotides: TGTGCCACCGGACCGGGACAGCATGAAAAACTGTTTTTT.

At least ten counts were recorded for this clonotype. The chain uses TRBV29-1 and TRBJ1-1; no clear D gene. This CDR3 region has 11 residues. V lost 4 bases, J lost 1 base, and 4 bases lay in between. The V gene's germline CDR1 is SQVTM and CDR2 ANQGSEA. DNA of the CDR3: TGCAGCGTTGGAGAGAACACTGAAGCTTTCTTT. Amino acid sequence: CSVGENTEAFF. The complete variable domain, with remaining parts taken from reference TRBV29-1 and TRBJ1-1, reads SAVISQKPSRDICQRGTSLTIQCQVDSQVTMMFWYRQQPGQSLTLIATANQGSEATYESGFVIDKFPISRPNLTFSTLTVSNMSPEDSSIYLCSVGENTEAFFGQGTRLTVV.

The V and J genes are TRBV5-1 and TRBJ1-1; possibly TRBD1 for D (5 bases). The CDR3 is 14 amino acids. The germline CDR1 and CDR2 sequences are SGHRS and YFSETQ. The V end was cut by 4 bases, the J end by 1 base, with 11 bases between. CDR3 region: CASSADSQNTEAFF. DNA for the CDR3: TGCGCCAGCAGCGCCGACAGTCAGAACACTGAAGCTTTCTTT.

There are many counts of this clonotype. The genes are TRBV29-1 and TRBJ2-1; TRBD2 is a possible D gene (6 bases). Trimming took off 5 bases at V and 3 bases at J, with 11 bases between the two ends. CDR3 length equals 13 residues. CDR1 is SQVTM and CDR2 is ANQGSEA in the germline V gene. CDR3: CSVKARGYNEQFF. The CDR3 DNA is TGCAGCGTTAAAGCGCGGGGCTACAATGAGCAGTTCTTC.

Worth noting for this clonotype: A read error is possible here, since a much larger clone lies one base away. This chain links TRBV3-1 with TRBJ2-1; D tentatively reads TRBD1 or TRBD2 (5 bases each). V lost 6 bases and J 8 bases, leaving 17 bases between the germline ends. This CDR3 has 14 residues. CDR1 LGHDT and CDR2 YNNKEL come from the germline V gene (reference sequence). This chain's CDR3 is CASRKVGVGDEQFF. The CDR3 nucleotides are TGTGCCAGCAGGAAAGTGGGGGTCGGGGATGAGCAGTTCTTC.

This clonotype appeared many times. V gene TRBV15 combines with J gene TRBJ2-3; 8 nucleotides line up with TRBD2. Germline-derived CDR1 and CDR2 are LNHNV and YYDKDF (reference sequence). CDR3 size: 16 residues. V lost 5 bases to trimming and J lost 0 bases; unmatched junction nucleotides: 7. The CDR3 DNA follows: TGTGCCACCAGCCGATTACTAGCGGAGAGCACAGATACGCAGTATTTT. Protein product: CATSRLLAESTDTQYF.

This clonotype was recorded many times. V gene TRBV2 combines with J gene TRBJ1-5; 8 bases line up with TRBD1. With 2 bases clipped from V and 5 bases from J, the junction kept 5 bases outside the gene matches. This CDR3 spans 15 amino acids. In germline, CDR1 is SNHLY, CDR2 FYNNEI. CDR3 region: CASSERAGGHQPQHF. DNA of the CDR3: TGTGCCAGCAGTGAAAGGGCAGGGGGCCATCAGCCCCAGCATTTT.

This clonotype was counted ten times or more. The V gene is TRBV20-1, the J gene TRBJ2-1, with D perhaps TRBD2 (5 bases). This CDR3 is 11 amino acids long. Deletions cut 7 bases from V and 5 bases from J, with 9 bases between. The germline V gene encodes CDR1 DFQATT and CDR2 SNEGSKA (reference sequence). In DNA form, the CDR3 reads TGCAGTGGGGTAGCGCACAATGAGCAGTTCTTC. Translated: CSGVAHNEQFF.

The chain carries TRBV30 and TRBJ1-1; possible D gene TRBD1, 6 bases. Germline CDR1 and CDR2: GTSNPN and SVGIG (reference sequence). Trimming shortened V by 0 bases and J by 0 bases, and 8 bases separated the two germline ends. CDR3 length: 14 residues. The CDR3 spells CAWSVDRLNTEAFF. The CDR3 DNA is TGTGCCTGGAGTGTAGACAGGTTGAACACTGAAGCTTTCTTT. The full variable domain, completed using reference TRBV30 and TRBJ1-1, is SQTIHQWPATLVQPVGSPLSLECTVEGTSNPNLYWYRQAAGRGLQLLFYSVGIGQISSEVPQNLSASRPQDRQFILSSKKLLLSDSGFYLCAWSVDRLNTEAFFGQGTRLTVV.

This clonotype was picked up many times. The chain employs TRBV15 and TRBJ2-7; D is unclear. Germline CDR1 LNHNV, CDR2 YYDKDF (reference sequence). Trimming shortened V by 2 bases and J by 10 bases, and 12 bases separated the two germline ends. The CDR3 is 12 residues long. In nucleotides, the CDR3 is TGTGCCACCAGCAGACAAAAAGGACCACAGTACTTC. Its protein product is CATSRQKGPQYF.

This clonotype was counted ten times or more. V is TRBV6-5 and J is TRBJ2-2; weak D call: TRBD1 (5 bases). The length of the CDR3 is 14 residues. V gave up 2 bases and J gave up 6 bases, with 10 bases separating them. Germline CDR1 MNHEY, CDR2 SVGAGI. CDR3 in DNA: TGTGCCAGCAGTTACGGAAGGGGCGCCGGGGAGCTGTTTTTT. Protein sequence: CASSYGRGAGELFF.

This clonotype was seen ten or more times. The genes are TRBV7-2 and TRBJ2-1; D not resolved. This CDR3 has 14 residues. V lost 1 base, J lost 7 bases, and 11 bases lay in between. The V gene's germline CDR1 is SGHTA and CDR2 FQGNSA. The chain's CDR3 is CASSLEVGNNEQFF. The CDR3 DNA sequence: TGTGCCAGCAGCTTAGAAGTGGGGAATAATGAGCAGTTCTTC. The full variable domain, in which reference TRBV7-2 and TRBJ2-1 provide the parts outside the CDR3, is GAGVSQSPSNKVTEKGKDVELRCDPISGHTALYWYRQSLGQGLEFLIYFQGNSAPDKSGLPSDRFSAERTGGSVSTLTIQRTQQEDSAVYLCASSLEVGNNEQFFGPGTRLTVL.

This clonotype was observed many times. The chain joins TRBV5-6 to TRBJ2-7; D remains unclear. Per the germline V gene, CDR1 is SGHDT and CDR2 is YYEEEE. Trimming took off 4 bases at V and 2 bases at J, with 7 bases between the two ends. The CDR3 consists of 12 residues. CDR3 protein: CASSGETYEQYF. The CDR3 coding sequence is TGTGCCAGCAGCGGAGAAACCTACGAGCAGTACTTC.

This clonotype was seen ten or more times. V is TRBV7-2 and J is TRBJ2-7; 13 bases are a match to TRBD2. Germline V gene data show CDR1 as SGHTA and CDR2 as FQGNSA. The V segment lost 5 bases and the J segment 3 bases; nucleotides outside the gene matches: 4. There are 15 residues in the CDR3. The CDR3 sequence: CASSQGLAGHYEQYF. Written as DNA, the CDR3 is TGTGCCAGCAGCCAGGGACTAGCGGGGCACTACGAGCAGTACTTC.

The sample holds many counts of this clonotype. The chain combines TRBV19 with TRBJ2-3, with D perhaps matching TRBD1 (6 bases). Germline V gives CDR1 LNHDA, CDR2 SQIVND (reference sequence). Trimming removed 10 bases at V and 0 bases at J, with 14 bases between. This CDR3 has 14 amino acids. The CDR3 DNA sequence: TGTGCCACTAGACAGGACCCTAGCACAGATACGCAGTATTTT. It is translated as CATRQDPSTDTQYF.

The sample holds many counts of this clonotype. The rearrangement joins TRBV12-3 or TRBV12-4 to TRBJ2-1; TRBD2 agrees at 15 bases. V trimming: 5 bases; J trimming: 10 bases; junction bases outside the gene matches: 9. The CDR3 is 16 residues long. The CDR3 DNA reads TGTGCCAGCAGTACTTGGACTAGCGGGGGGGAGGGAGAGCAGTTCTTC. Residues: CASSTWTSGGEGEQFF.

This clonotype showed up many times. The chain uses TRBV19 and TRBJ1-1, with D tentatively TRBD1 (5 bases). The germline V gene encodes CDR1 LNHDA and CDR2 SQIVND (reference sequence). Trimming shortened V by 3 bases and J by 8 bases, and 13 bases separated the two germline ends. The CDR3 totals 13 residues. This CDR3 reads CASSIGTLKEAFF. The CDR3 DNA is TGTGCCAGTAGTATCGGGACGCTCAAAGAAGCTTTCTTT. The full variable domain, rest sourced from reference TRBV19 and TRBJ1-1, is DGGITQSPKYLFRKEGQNVTLSCEQNLNHDAMYWYRQDPGQGLRLIYYSQIVNDFQKGDIAEGYSVSREKKESFPLTVTSAQKNPTAFYLCASSIGTLKEAFFGQGTRLTVV.